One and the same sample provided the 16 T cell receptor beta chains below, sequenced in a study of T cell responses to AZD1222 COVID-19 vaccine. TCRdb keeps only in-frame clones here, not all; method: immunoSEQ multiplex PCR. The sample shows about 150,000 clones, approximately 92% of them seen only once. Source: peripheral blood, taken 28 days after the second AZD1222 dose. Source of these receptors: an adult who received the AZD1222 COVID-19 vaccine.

CDR3 DNA: TGTGCCAGCAGCCTTGGTCTGCAAAATGAAAAACTGTTTTTT. As protein: CASSLGLQNEKLFF. The V gene is TRBV7-6, the J gene TRBJ1-4; D unresolved. The CDR3 spans 14 residues. The V end was cut by 5 bases, the J end by 5 bases, with 12 bases between. Per the germline V gene, CDR1 is SGHVS and CDR2 is FNYEAQ.

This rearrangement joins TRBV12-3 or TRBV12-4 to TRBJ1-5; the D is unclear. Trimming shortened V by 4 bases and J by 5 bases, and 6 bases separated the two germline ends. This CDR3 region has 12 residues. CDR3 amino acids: CASSSQYQPQHF. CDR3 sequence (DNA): TGTGCCAGCAGTTCCCAGTATCAGCCCCAGCATTTT.

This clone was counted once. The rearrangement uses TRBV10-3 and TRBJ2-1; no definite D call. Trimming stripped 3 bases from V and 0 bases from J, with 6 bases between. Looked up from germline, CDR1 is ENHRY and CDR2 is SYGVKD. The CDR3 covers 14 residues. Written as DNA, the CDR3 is TGTGCCATCAGTGACCCGAGCTCCTACAATGAGCAGTTCTTC. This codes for CAISDPSSYNEQFF.

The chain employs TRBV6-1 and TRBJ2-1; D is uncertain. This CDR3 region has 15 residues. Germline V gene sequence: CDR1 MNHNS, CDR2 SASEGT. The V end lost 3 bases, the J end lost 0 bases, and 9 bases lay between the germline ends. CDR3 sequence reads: CASSEILSSYNEQFF. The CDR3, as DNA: TGTGCCAGCAGTGAGATCCTGAGCTCCTACAATGAGCAGTTCTTC.

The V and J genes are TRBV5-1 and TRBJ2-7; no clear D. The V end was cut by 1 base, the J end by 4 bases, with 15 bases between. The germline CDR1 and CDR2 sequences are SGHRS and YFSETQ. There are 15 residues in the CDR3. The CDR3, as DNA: TGCGCCAGCAGCTTGAGTCCGACGGAAGAATACGAGCAGTACTTC. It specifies CASSLSPTEEYEQYF.

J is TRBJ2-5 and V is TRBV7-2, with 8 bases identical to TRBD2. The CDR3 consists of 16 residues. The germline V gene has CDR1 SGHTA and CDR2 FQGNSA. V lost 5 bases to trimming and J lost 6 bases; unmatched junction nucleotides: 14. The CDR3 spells CASSLEAGAPGKTQYF. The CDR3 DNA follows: TGTGCCAGCAGCCTCGAAGCGGGAGCCCCGGGTAAGACCCAGTACTTC.

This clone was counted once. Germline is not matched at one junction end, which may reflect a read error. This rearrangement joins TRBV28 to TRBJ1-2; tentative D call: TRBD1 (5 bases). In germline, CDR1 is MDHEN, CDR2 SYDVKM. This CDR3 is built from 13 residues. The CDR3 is CANSQGEGYGYTF. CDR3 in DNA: TGTGCCAACAGTCAGGGTGAGGGCTATGGCTACACCTTC.

This chain's CDR3 is CASHRESDQPQHF. The DNA for the CDR3 is TGTGCCAGCCACAGGGAATCCGATCAGCCCCAGCATTTT. The chain carries TRBV6-5 and TRBJ1-5; D is perhaps TRBD1 (6 bases). The germline V gene encodes CDR1 MNHEY and CDR2 SVGAGI. Trimming took 8 bases from V and 5 from J, leaving 13 bases between them. There are 13 residues in the CDR3.

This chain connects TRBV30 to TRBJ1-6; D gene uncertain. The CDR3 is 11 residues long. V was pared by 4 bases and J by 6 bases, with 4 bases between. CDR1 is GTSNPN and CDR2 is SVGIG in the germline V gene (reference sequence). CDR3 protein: CAWMGNSPLHF. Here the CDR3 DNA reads TGTGCCTGGATGGGTAATTCACCCCTCCACTTT.

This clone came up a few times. CDR3 residues: CASSESAVNEQYF. The CDR3 nucleotides read TGCGCCAGCAGTGAGAGTGCAGTGAACGAGCAGTACTTC. The chain is built from TRBV10-1 and TRBJ2-7; D call uncertain. The V and J ends lost 2 bases and 5 bases respectively, with 10 bases between them. This CDR3 comprises 13 residues. Germline V gives CDR1 WNHNN, CDR2 SYGVQD (reference sequence).

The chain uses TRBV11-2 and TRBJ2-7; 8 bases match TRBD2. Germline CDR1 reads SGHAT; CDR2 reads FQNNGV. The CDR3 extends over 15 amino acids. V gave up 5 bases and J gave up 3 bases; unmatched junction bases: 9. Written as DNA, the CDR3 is TGTGCCAGCAGCCCCGGTTTAGCGGGGTACTACGAGCAGTACTTC. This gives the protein CASSPGLAGYYEQYF.

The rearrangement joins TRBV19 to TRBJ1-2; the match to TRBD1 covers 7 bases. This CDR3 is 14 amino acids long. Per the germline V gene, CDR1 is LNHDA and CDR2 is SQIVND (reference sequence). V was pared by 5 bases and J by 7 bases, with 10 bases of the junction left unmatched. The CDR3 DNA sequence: TGTGCCAGTAGTTCACCGACAGGGTCAGGTGGCTACACCTTC. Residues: CASSSPTGSGGYTF.

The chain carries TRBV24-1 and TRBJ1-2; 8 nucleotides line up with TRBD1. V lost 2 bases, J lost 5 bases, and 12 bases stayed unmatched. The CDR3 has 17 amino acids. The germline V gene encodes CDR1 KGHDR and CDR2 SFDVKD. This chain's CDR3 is CATSDSTRDRPGYGYTF. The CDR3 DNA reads TGTGCCACCAGTGATTCCACCCGGGACAGGCCTGGTTATGGCTACACCTTC.

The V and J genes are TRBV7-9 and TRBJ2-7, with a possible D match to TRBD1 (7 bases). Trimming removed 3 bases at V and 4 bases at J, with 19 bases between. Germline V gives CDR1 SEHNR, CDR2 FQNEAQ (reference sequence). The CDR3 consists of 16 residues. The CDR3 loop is CASSLHQGGTAYEQYF. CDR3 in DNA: TGTGCCAGCAGCTTGCACCAAGGCGGGACAGCGTACGAGCAGTACTTC.

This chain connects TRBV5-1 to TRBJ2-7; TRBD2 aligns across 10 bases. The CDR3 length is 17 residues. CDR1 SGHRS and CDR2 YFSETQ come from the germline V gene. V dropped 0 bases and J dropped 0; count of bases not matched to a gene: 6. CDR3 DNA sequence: TGCGCCAGCAGCTTGGCAATAGCGGGAGGTCGCTCCTACGAGCAGTACTTC. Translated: CASSLAIAGGRSYEQYF.

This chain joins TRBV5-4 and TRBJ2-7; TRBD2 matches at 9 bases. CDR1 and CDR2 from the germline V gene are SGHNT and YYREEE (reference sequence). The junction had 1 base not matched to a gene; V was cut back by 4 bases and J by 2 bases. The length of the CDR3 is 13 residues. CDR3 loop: CASSRTSAYEQYF. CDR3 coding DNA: TGTGCCAGCAGCCGGACTAGCGCCTACGAGCAGTACTTC.